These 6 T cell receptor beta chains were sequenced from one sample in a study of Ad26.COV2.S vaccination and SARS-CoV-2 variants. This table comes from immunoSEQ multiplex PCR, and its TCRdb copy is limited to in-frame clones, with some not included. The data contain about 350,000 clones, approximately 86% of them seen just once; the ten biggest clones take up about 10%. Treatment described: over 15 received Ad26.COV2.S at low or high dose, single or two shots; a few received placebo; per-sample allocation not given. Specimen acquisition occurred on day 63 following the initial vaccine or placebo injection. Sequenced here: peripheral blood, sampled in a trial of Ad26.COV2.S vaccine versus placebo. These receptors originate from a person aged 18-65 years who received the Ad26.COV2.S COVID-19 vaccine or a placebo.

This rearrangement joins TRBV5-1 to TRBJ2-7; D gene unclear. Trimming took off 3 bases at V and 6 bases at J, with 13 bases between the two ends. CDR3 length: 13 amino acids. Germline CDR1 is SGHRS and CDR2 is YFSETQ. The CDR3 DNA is TGCGCCAGCAGCTCCGAGTGGGTTAGCGAGCAGTACTTC. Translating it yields CASSSEWVSEQYF.

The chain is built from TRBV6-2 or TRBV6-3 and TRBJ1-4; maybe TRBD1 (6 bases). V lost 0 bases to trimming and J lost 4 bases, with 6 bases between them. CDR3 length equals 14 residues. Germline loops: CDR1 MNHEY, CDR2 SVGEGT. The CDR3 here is CASSYSGHNEKLFF. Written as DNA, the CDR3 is TGTGCCAGCAGTTACTCGGGACATAATGAAAAACTGTTTTTT.

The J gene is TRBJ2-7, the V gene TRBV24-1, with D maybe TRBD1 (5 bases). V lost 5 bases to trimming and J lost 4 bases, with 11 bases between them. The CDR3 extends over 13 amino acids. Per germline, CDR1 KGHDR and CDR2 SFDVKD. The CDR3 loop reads CATSALDSYEQYF. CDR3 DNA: TGTGCCACCAGTGCCCTCGACAGTTACGAGCAGTACTTC.

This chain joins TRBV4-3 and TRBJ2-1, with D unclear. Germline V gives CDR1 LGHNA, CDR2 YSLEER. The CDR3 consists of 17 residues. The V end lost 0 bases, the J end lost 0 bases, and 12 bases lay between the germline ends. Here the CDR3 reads CASSQDPQLSSYNEQFF. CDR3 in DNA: TGCGCCAGCAGCCAAGATCCACAGCTGAGCTCCTACAATGAGCAGTTCTTC.

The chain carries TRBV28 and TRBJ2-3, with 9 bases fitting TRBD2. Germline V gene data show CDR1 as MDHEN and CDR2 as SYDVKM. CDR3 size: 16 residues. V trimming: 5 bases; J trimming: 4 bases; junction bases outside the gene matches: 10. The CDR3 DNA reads TGTGCCAGCAGTCTCCATCTAGCGGGATACGCAGATACGCAGTATTTT. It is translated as CASSLHLAGYADTQYF. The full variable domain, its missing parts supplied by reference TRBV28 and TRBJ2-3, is DVKVTQSSRYLVKRTGEKVFLECVQDMDHENMFWYRQDPGLGLRLIYFSYDVKMKEKGDIPEGYSVSREKKERFSLILESASTNQTSMYLCASSLHLAGYADTQYFGPGTRLTVL.

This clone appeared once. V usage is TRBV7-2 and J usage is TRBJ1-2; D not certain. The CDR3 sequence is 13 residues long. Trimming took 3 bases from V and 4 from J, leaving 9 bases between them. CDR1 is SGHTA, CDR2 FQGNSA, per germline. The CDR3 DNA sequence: TGTGCCAGCAGCTTTGGACCAACCTATGGCTACACCTTC. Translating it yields CASSFGPTYGYTF.